This entry lists 18 T cell receptor beta chains sequenced from one sample in a study of regulatory T cells in long-lasting Graves disease. Arm-PCR with iRepertoire HTBI primers amplified the CDR3 regions for these TCR beta libraries. TCRdb independently ran MiXCR on the multiplex PCR reads; one entry per CDR3 protein. The table has fewer than 550,000 distinct CDR3 sequences, roughly 16% seen once. Time point meaning: newly diagnosed GD, antithyroid drugs for less than 3 months. Generation of the TCR library employed RNA extracted from PBMCs. These data also featured in a second study, about T cells in Graves' hyperthyroidism and ophthalmopathy.

Sequencing was performed on peripheral blood mononuclear cells (PBMCs), taken at new diagnosis, from a patient treated with antithyroid drugs. These receptors originate from a middle-aged woman with Graves disease.

This clonotype turned up a few times. This rearrangement joins TRBV7-9 to TRBJ2-7; D ambiguous. The germline V gene encodes CDR1 SEHNR and CDR2 FQNEAQ (reference sequence). Trimming removed 1 base from V and 2 bases from J, with 9 bases in between. CDR3 size: 14 residues. Here the CDR3 reads CASSLDTSPYEQYF. In DNA, the CDR3 is TGTGCCAGCAGCTTAGACACCAGCCCCTACGAGCAGTACTTC.

This clonotype was recorded many times. V gene TRBV28 combines with J gene TRBJ1-5; 8 nucleotides match TRBD1. The CDR3 contains 15 residues. Unmatched junction bases numbered 7, after V lost 6 bases and J lost 3 bases. Germline loops: CDR1 MDHEN, CDR2 SYDVKM. CDR3 region: CASRKDRVTNQPQHF. DNA for the CDR3: TGTGCCAGCAGGAAGGACAGGGTTACCAATCAGCCCCAGCATTTT.

Many counts were recorded for this clonotype. This sequence joins TRBV28 and TRBJ1-1; 8 positions agree with TRBD1. Per germline, CDR1 MDHEN and CDR2 SYDVKM. The J segment lost 3 bases and the V segment lost 5 bases, leaving 8 bases of the junction unmatched. The CDR3 length is 15 residues. CDR3 sequence: CASSLRGRGDTEAFF. The CDR3 nucleotides are TGTGCCAGCAGTCTCAGGGGGCGCGGGGACACTGAAGCTTTCTTT.

This clonotype appeared a few times. The rearrangement joins TRBV29-1 to TRBJ1-4; 7 bases agree with TRBD1. The CDR3 has 12 amino acids. V lost 5 bases to trimming and J lost 7 bases; unmatched junction nucleotides: 4. Germline V gene sequence: CDR1 SQVTM, CDR2 ANQGSEA. The CDR3 reads CSVQEGAEKLFF. CDR3 coding DNA: TGCAGCGTTCAGGAGGGGGCTGAAAAACTGTTTTTT.

This clonotype was seen at least ten times. The rearrangement joins TRBV4-1 to TRBJ2-7, with D possibly matching TRBD1 (6 bases). Germline V gene data show CDR1 as MGHRA and CDR2 as YSYEKL. This CDR3 is built from 15 residues. V gave up 0 bases and J gave up 3 bases, with 12 bases separating them. DNA for the CDR3: TGCGCCAGCAGCCAAGATAGTCAGGGGCTCTACGAGCAGTACTTC. It yields the protein CASSQDSQGLYEQYF.

This clonotype was seen ten or more times. V usage is TRBV2 and J usage is TRBJ2-3; 8 positions match TRBD2. This CDR3 is 15 amino acids long. V gave up 4 bases and J gave up 2 bases; unmatched junction bases: 5. Germline assignment: CDR1 SNHLY and CDR2 FYNNEI. CDR3 nucleotide sequence: TGTGCCAGCAGTGCCGCGGGGGGCCCCACAGATACGCAGTATTTT. It translates to CASSAAGGPTDTQYF.

Written as DNA, the CDR3 is TGTGCCAGTAGTCGGGGGGCAGGCCGGGCTGAGCAGTTCTTC. This codes for CASSRGAGRAEQFF. The chain links TRBV19 to TRBJ2-1, with D tentatively TRBD2 (7 bases). With 5 bases removed from V and 9 bases from J, the gap between germline ends came to 17 bases. There are 14 residues in the CDR3. Germline CDR1 LNHDA, CDR2 SQIVND (reference sequence).

This clonotype was detected many times. The chain carries TRBV3-1 and TRBJ1-5, with D unresolved. CDR3 length: 14 residues. The germline gives CDR1 LGHDT, CDR2 YNNKEL (reference sequence). V was trimmed by 0 bases and J by 3 bases, leaving 6 bases between them. This CDR3 is CASSQDSFNQPQHF. The CDR3 DNA reads TGTGCCAGCAGCCAAGACAGCTTCAATCAGCCCCAGCATTTT.

As regards this clonotype: A read error may produce the germline difference seen at one junction end. This sequence joins TRBV5-5 and TRBJ2-1, with TRBD2 matching over 7 bases. The V gene's germline CDR1 is SGHKS and CDR2 YYEKEE (reference sequence). The CDR3 totals 13 residues. The CDR3 DNA follows: TGTGCCAGCAGCTTCGGGGCGGGGGATAAATGGATCTTC. Its translation is CASSFGAGDKWIF.

This clonotype was observed many times. This CDR3 is CASSLRDGNYNEQFF. In DNA form, the CDR3 reads TGTGCCAGCAGTTTAAGGGACGGTAACTACAATGAGCAGTTCTTC. The chain recombines TRBV28 with TRBJ2-1; D tentatively fits TRBD1 or TRBD2 (5 bases each). From germline, CDR1 is MDHEN and CDR2 SYDVKM. CDR3 size: 15 residues. The V gene lost 2 bases and the J gene lost 3 bases, with 11 bases spanning the gap.

The genes are TRBV2 and TRBJ1-5; D remains ambiguous. V was pared by 2 bases and J by 4 bases, with 9 bases between. The CDR3 has 14 amino acids. In germline, CDR1 is SNHLY, CDR2 FYNNEI. CDR3 in DNA: TGTGCCAGCAGTGAAATGGGTGGAAATCAGCCCCAGCATTTT. This gives the protein CASSEMGGNQPQHF.

The chain recombines TRBV12-3 or TRBV12-4 with TRBJ1-2; no reliable D call. The CDR3 length is 15 residues. V was shortened by 3 bases and J by 1 base, with 12 bases between the two germline ends. The CDR3 is CASSLRRPHNYGYTF. DNA of the CDR3: TGTGCCAGCAGTTTGCGACGGCCCCATAACTATGGCTACACCTTC.

This clonotype has ten or more counts. The chain combines TRBV18 with TRBJ1-1; D not certain. CDR3 length: 14 residues. Germline assignment: CDR1 KGHSH and CDR2 LQKENI. V was shortened by 3 bases and J by 5 bases, with 13 bases between the two germline ends. The DNA for the CDR3 is TGTGCCAGCTCACCCGGGGTGGTTGGGACTGAAGCTTTCTTT. Translation: CASSPGVVGTEAFF.

This clonotype appeared once. This rearrangement joins TRBV3-1 to TRBJ1-1; perhaps TRBD1 as D (5 bases). Germline CDR1 LGHDT, CDR2 YNNKEL (reference sequence). V dropped 3 bases and J dropped 1 base, with 18 bases sitting between them. CDR3 length equals 17 residues. CDR3 DNA sequence: TGTGCCAGCAGCCATGGAGGGTCGCGGACACCGAACACTGAAGCTTTCTTT. This translates into CASSHGGSRTPNTEAFF. Full variable domain (outside the CDR3, taken from reference TRBV3-1 and TRBJ1-1): DTAVSQTPKYLVTQMGNDKSIKCEQNLGHDTMYWYKQDSKKFLKIMFSYNNKELIINETVPNRFSPKSPDKAHLNLHINSLELGDSAVYFCASSHGGSRTPNTEAFFGQGTRLTVV.

The chain uses TRBV27 and TRBJ2-1, with 10 bases lining up with TRBD2. The V and J ends lost 2 bases and 9 bases, in that order; junction bases with no gene match: 10. Per the germline V gene, CDR1 is MNHEY and CDR2 is SMNVEV (reference sequence). The CDR3 spans 16 residues. In DNA form, the CDR3 reads TGTGCCAGCAGTTTAATTACAGCGGGGGGGCCTGGTGAGCAGTTCTTC. Its translation is CASSLITAGGPGEQFF.

This clonotype was observed at least ten times. The chain is built from TRBV2 and TRBJ2-3, with 9 bases aligning to TRBD1. Germline loops: CDR1 SNHLY, CDR2 FYNNEI. This CDR3 spans 16 amino acids. J gave up 1 base and V 6 bases, and 8 bases lay outside the gene matches. CDR3 sequence: CASRDQDRGGTDTQYF. As DNA, the CDR3 is TGTGCCAGCAGAGACCAGGACAGGGGAGGCACAGATACGCAGTATTTT.

This clonotype was found many times. The J gene is TRBJ1-5, the V gene TRBV7-8; weak D call: TRBD1 (5 bases). The CDR3 runs 15 residues. Per germline, CDR1 SGHVS and CDR2 FQNEAQ. The ends were cut back, 5 bases at V and 4 bases at J, with 15 bases in the middle. The CDR3 protein is CASSQARVPNQPQHF. Written as DNA, the CDR3 is TGTGCCAGCAGCCAAGCCAGGGTCCCAAATCAGCCCCAGCATTTT.

This rearrangement joins TRBV7-2 to TRBJ2-1, with 10 bases that match TRBD1. Germline lookup yields CDR1 SGHTA and CDR2 FQGNSA. The CDR3 is made up of 15 amino acids. V was clipped by 4 bases and J by 3 bases; unmatched bases: 3. CDR3 nucleotide sequence: TGTGCCAGCAGCTCAGACAGGGGGCTCTACAATGAGCAGTTCTTC. As protein: CASSSDRGLYNEQFF.